These T cell receptor beta chains were read from a single sample in a study of T cell repertoires in ileal Crohn's disease. Repertoires were generated with immunoSEQ multiplex PCR, while TCRdb's copy carries only in-frame clones and drops some. The profile shows roughly 10,000 clones, roughly 91% of them singletons. The sample consisted of ileal tissue. These receptors were collected from an adult with Crohn's disease. Each CDR3 is given with its conserved first and last residue. The D gene is left open where the match is weak. Part of the rows lack a size; the others show once, few, many or a class for expanded clones.

size: -; J: TRBJ1-1; V: TRBV19; D: -; CDR3: CASSYSGVWANTEAFF; DNA: TGTGCCAGTAGTTATTCCGGGGTTTGGGCGAACACTGAAGCTTTCTTT
size: -; J: TRBJ2-1; V: TRBV6-6; D: -; CDR3: CASSLGLFNEQFF; DNA: TGTGCCAGCAGTTTGGGACTCTTCAATGAGCAGTTCTTC
size: -; J: TRBJ2-2; V: TRBV30; D: -; CDR3: CAWSVGRVGPPGELFF; DNA: TGTGCCTGGAGTGTTGGTAGGGTGGGACCTCCGGGGGAGCTGTTTTTT
size: -; J: TRBJ1-3; V: TRBV7-2; D: -; CDR3: CASSFAGLGNTIYF; DNA: TGTGCCAGCAGCTTCGCAGGGCTCGGAAACACCATATATTTT
size: -; J: TRBJ2-2; V: TRBV5-1; D: -; CDR3: CASSFGRVDTGELFF; DNA: TGCGCCAGCAGCTTTGGCAGGGTGGACACCGGGGAGCTGTTTTTT
size: -; J: TRBJ1-2; V: TRBV5-1; D: -; CDR3: CASSFDRRGYTF; DNA: TGCGCCAGCAGCTTCGACAGGAGGGGCTACACCTTC
size: -; J: TRBJ1-2; V: TRBV7-2; D: -; CDR3: CASSLAVGLQGDGYTF; DNA: TGTGCCAGCAGCTTAGCGGTGGGACTACAGGGTGATGGCTACACCTTC
size: -; J: TRBJ1-2; V: TRBV5-6; D: -; CDR3: CASSLQLGGYTF; DNA: TGTGCCAGCAGCTTGCAGCTCGGTGGCTACACCTTC
size: -; J: TRBJ2-1; V: TRBV18; D: TRBD2; CDR3: CASSQTRGLAGASYNEQFF; DNA: TGTGCCAGCTCACAGACAAGGGGACTAGCGGGAGCCTCGTACAATGAGCAGTTCTTC
size: -; J: TRBJ1-1; V: TRBV5-1; D: -; CDR3: CASSLGGPSNTEAFF; DNA: TGCGCCAGCAGCTTGGGAGGGCCCTCGAACACTGAAGCTTTCTTT
size: -; J: TRBJ2-7; V: TRBV5-4; D: -; CDR3: CASSLATPGRYEQYF; DNA: TGTGCCAGCAGCCTTGCGACTCCCGGGCGGTACGAGCAGTACTTC
size: -; J: TRBJ1-5; V: TRBV28; D: -; CDR3: CASSSPTYSNQPQHF; DNA: TGTGCCAGCAGTTCGCCAACTTATAGCAATCAGCCCCAGCATTTT
size: once; J: TRBJ2-3; V: TRBV27; D: -; CDR3: CASSWGATDTQYF; DNA: TGTGCCAGCAGTTGGGGAGCTACGGATACGCAGTATTTT
size: few; J: TRBJ1-4; V: TRBV5-1; D: -; CDR3: CASRLNEKLFF; DNA: TGCGCCAGCAGATTAAATGAAAAACTGTTTTTT
size: -; J: TRBJ1-5; V: TRBV10-3; D: TRBD1; CDR3: CATQGTGWDQPQHF; DNA: TGTGCCACCCAAGGGACAGGGTGGGATCAGCCCCAGCATTTT
size: -; J: TRBJ1-5; V: TRBV6-1; D: -; CDR3: CASKGTLFDQPQHF; DNA: TGTGCCAGCAAAGGGACTCTTTTCGATCAGCCCCAGCATTTT
size: -; J: TRBJ1-1; V: TRBV5-1; D: -; CDR3: CASSLNWGNTEAFF; DNA: TGCGCCAGCAGCTTAAATTGGGGGAACACTGAAGCTTTCTTT
size: once; J: TRBJ1-1; V: TRBV18; D: -; CDR3: CASSPRGNEAFF; DNA: TGTGCCAGCTCACCACGAGGAAATGAAGCTTTCTTT
size: -; J: TRBJ1-2; V: TRBV7-2; D: -; CDR3: CASSEQVNYGYTF; DNA: TGTGCCAGCAGCGAACAGGTTAACTATGGCTACACCTTC
size: -; J: TRBJ2-6; V: TRBV6-5; D: -; CDR3: CATFEPGANVLTF; DNA: TGTGCCACCTTTGAGCCCGGGGCCAACGTCCTGACTTTC
size: few; J: TRBJ2-5; V: TRBV14; D: -; CDR3: CASSHLAGLKETQYF; DNA: TGTGCCAGCAGCCACCTGGCAGGGCTGAAAGAGACCCAGTACTTC
size: -; J: TRBJ2-1; V: TRBV5-1; D: TRBD1; CDR3: CASSSQGFGEQFF; DNA: TGCGCCAGCAGCTCACAGGGGTTCGGTGAGCAGTTCTTC
size: -; J: TRBJ2-3; V: TRBV7-2; D: TRBD2; CDR3: CASSQSGSTDTQYF; DNA: TGTGCCAGCAGTCAGAGCGGGAGTACAGATACGCAGTATTTT
size: -; J: TRBJ1-1; V: TRBV2; D: TRBD1; CDR3: CASRKTGLDVNTEAFF; DNA: TGTGCCAGCAGAAAGACAGGGCTCGATGTGAACACTGAAGCTTTCTTT
size: -; J: TRBJ2-1; V: TRBV15; D: -; CDR3: CATSRLDLDLSNEQFF; DNA: TGTGCCACCAGCAGGTTAGACTTGGACCTTTCCAATGAGCAGTTCTTC
size: -; J: TRBJ2-5; V: TRBV6-1; D: TRBD1; CDR3: CASSESTGGQETQYF; DNA: TGTGCCAGCAGTGAATCAACAGGGGGCCAAGAGACCCAGTACTTC
size: -; J: TRBJ2-5; V: TRBV11-2; D: -; CDR3: CASSSLAGGETQYF; DNA: TGTGCCAGCAGCTCACTAGCTGGGGGAGAGACCCAGTACTTC
size: -; J: TRBJ2-5; V: TRBV10-3; D: -; CDR3: CAISELLAVQYF; DNA: TGTGCCATCAGTGAACTTTTGGCAGTCCAGTACTTC
size: -; J: TRBJ1-5; V: TRBV30; D: -; CDR3: CAWSVRGGRGNQPQHF; DNA: TGTGCCTGGAGTGTACGAGGGGGTAGGGGGAATCAGCCCCAGCATTTT
size: -; J: TRBJ2-1; V: TRBV2; D: TRBD2; CDR3: CASRGSGRGSYNEQFF; DNA: TGTGCCAGCAGAGGAAGCGGGAGGGGGTCCTACAATGAGCAGTTCTTC
size: -; J: TRBJ1-2; V: TRBV7-3; D: -; CDR3: CASSPGPNNYGYTF; DNA: TGTGCCAGCAGCCCGGGACCGAACAACTATGGCTACACCTTC
size: few; J: TRBJ1-2; V: TRBV5-6; D: -; CDR3: CASSSDFTANYGYTF; DNA: TGTGCCAGCAGCTCGGATTTTACAGCTAACTATGGCTACACCTTC
size: -; J: TRBJ2-1; V: TRBV7-2; D: -; CDR3: CASSFGFDVDGYNEQFF; DNA: TGTGCCAGCAGCTTTGGCTTCGACGTAGACGGGTACAATGAGCAGTTCTTC
size: -; J: TRBJ2-3; V: TRBV11-2; D: -; CDR3: CASGRGDTQYF; DNA: TGTGCCAGCGGACGAGGGGATACGCAGTATTTT
size: once; J: TRBJ1-3; V: TRBV11-1; D: -; CDR3: CASSSQGVVDTIYF; DNA: TGTGCCAGCAGCTCACAGGGTGTTGTCGACACCATATATTTT
size: -; J: TRBJ2-2; V: TRBV19; D: -; CDR3: CASSMPAGVGELFF; DNA: TGTGCCAGTAGTATGCCCGCCGGGGTCGGGGAGCTGTTTTTT
size: -; J: TRBJ2-1; V: TRBV7-6; D: -; CDR3: CASTLGASSNEQFF; DNA: TGTGCCAGCACCCTAGGGGCTAGCAGCAATGAGCAGTTCTTC
size: -; J: TRBJ2-6; V: TRBV7-2; D: -; CDR3: CASSPQEGANVLTF; DNA: TGTGCCAGCAGCCCCCAAGAGGGGGCCAACGTCCTGACTTTC
size: -; J: TRBJ1-5; V: TRBV4-1; D: -; CDR3: CASSQNDGQSPPQHF; DNA: TGCGCCAGCAGCCAGAATGACGGACAGAGTCCGCCCCAGCATTTT
size: -; J: TRBJ2-7; V: TRBV6-5; D: -; CDR3: CASSSTDSGSDEQYF; DNA: TGTGCCAGCAGTTCCACTGACAGCGGAAGCGACGAGCAGTACTTC
size: -; J: TRBJ1-3; V: TRBV11-2; D: -; CDR3: CASSLVFELSWMAGNTIYF; DNA: TGTGCCAGCAGCTTAGTTTTCGAACTCTCCTGGATGGCTGGAAACACCATATATTTT
size: -; J: TRBJ1-1; V: TRBV6-5; D: -; CDR3: CASSRFMNTEAFF; DNA: TGTGCCAGCAGTAGATTCATGAACACTGAAGCTTTCTTT
size: once; J: TRBJ2-3; V: TRBV19; D: TRBD2; CDR3: CASSIGFTSADTQYF; DNA: TGTGCCAGTAGTATTGGGTTCACTAGCGCGGATACGCAGTATTTT
size: -; J: TRBJ1-2; V: TRBV30; D: -; CDR3: CAWTSSDGYTF; DNA: TGTGCCTGGACCTCCAGTGATGGCTACACCTTC
size: once; J: TRBJ2-7; V: TRBV6-4; D: TRBD1; CDR3: CASRGDRGNYEQYF; DNA: TGTGCCAGCAGGGGGGACAGGGGAAACTACGAGCAGTACTTC
size: -; J: TRBJ2-2; V: TRBV5-8; D: -; CDR3: CASSPYGTGELFF; DNA: TGTGCCAGCAGCCCCTATGGCACCGGGGAGCTGTTTTTT
size: -; J: TRBJ2-5; V: TRBV14; D: TRBD2; CDR3: CASSSPGGETQYF; DNA: TGTGCCAGCAGTTCCCCCGGGGGGGAGACCCAGTACTTC
size: -; J: TRBJ2-3; V: TRBV2; D: TRBD2; CDR3: CASERELTDTQYF; DNA: TGTGCCAGCGAGCGGGAGTTAACAGATACGCAGTATTTT
size: -; J: TRBJ2-7; V: TRBV14; D: -; CDR3: CASSQDLGPYEQYF; DNA: TGTGCCAGCAGCCAAGATTTGGGCCCTTACGAGCAGTACTTC
size: -; J: TRBJ1-2; V: TRBV6-1; D: -; CDR3: CASSAAYGAGGYTF; DNA: TGTGCCAGCAGTGCCGCATATGGGGCGGGGGGCTACACCTTC
size: -; J: TRBJ2-7; V: TRBV6-1; D: TRBD1; CDR3: CATLDRGRLYEQYF; DNA: TGTGCCACCCTGGACAGGGGGCGGCTCTACGAGCAGTACTTC
size: -; J: TRBJ1-1; V: TRBV5-6; D: -; CDR3: CASSSSRTANEAFF; DNA: TGTGCCAGCAGCTCGTCTAGGACAGCTAATGAAGCTTTCTTT
size: -; J: TRBJ2-6; V: TRBV5-1; D: -; CDR3: CASSLEAGSGANVLTF; DNA: TGCGCCAGCAGCTTGGAGGCTGGGTCTGGGGCCAACGTCCTGACTTTC